This TCR beta chain was captured in a study of blood T cell repertoires in COVID-19. Only in-frame clones appear in the TCRdb table, and some are missing; sequencing was by immunoSEQ multiplex PCR. The table records tens of thousands of clones, around 67% of them present only once. This clone was seen just once. The sequence was obtained from a human donor with acute or convalescent COVID-19. The donor label of this sample is uncertain. Sequencing was done on a sample of peripheral blood.

The CDR3 nucleotides read TGTGCCAGCAGCCTAGGGGGCTCGGATCAGCCCCAGCATTTT. This encodes CASSLGGSDQPQHF. The chain recombines TRBV9 with TRBJ1-5; 7 bases align to TRBD1. CDR3 length: 14 amino acids. Germline V gene sequence: CDR1 SGDLS, CDR2 YYNGEE. J lost 5 bases, V lost 4 bases, and 6 bases had no gene match.